The entry that follows covers one T cell receptor (beta chain) sequence. This sample also contains other DNA sequences that code for the same CDR3. Germline loops: CDR1 SNHLY, CDR2 FYNNEI. The CDR3 runs 15 residues. Losses at the gene ends were 4 bases for V and 3 bases for J; bases not matched to a gene: 3. The data are from a study of blood T cell repertoires in COVID-19. As for the study in general: Sites across the United States, Italy and Spain contributed samples from acute and convalescent COVID-19. T cells, B-cell-depleted T cells, or PBMCs provided the cDNA or gDNA that served as material.

Authors' methods: Nucleated cell counts were estimated from reference gene primer amplification. Here immunoSEQ multiplex PCR was the method, and the copy in TCRdb shows in-frame clones only, minus some. D and trimming were read from the DNA, whereas the V and J calls and clone size are those reported in that table. The repertoire holds tens of thousands of clones, with around 87% as singletons. This receptor was identified in a woman of 80 years or more with active COVID-19. The J gene is TRBJ2-2, the V gene TRBV2, with TRBD2 matching over 9 bases. Sequenced sample: peripheral blood. CDR3 nucleotides: TGTGCCAGCAGTGTGTTAGCGGGGGACACCGGGGAGCTGTTTTTT. As protein: CASSVLAGDTGELFF. Full variable domain (rest looked up from reference TRBV2 and TRBJ2-2): EPEVTQTPSHQVTQMGQEVILRCVPISNHLYFYWYRQILGQKVEFLVSFYNNEISEKSEIFDDQFSVERPDGSNFTLKIRSTKLEDSAMYFCASSVLAGDTGELFFGEGSRLTVL.